This T cell receptor beta chain comes out of a study of patients and donors after allogeneic stem cell transplantation. TCRdb itself ran the RT-PCR reads through MiXCR, one entry per CDR3 protein. There are about a million distinct CDR3 sequences in the sample; about a sixth occur only once, and roughly 6% lies in the top ten. The CDR3 is made up of 12 amino acids. V was cut by 3 bases and J by 4 bases, with 7 bases left in between. In germline, CDR1 is MNHEY, CDR2 SVGEGT. Sequencing was carried out using blood, either unsorted or a sorted T cell fraction (not recorded which). The clonotype comes from a human donor who was either an allogeneic HSCT recipient or a stem cell or donor lymphocyte infusion donor (not recorded which). It is not recorded whose cells these are; they may come from a transplant donor. The V gene is TRBV6-2 or TRBV6-3, the J gene TRBJ2-7; D is uncertain. CDR3 loop: CASSYDEYEQYF. The CDR3 DNA follows: TGTGCCAGCAGTTATGACGAGTACGAGCAGTACTTC.